The text below deals with one T cell receptor (beta chain). Its antigen is not identified. Use of 60 Vbeta and 13 Jbeta primers characterized the PCR. In the original processing: A later analysis tallied approximately 87 million unique TCR beta chains, 9 million to 12 million of them shared. The method was immunoSEQ multiplex PCR; TCRdb's version includes in-frame clones alone and lacks a portion of them. D and trimming were read from the DNA, whereas the V and J calls and clone size are those reported in that table. The data hold some 140,000 clones, with over 80% observed a single time. This sample is drawn from a study of cytomegalovirus exposure and HLA in healthy donors. On the study more broadly: About 80 million unique TCR sequences came from HLA-typed donors in an early release.

Study-wide results and caveats: One later analysis reportedly identified an Asian-associated ancestry cluster that showed fewer N-insertions than the 666-donor mean. Sequences of the TCR beta chain were said to predict the HLA-A and HLA-B alleles of most subjects accurately.

The CDR3 has 17 amino acids. The V call is TRBV21-1, the J call TRBJ2-7; the table's D call TRBD2 went unverified against the DNA. TRBV21-1 has pseudogene status. Sequenced input: PBMCs. This TCR came from a man between 40 and 49 years old in good health and CMV-seronegative. CDR3: CASSKSFTSGQGDEQYF. The CDR3 nucleotides are TGTGCCAGCAGCAAAAGCTTCACTAGCGGCCAGGGGGACGAGCAGTACTTC.